Below, one TCR beta chain is given with its context. No antigen is known for it. The CDR3 is 13 residues long. Germline V gene data show CDR1 as SGHTA and CDR2 as FQGNSA. V shed 1 base and J shed 8 bases, with 9 bases lying between them. These data are taken from a study of shared clonotypes between healthy human individuals. Study observations and caveats: Rarefaction showed sorted-subset sequencing was incomplete despite large depth.

Replicate PCRs from sorted subsets contained 200 ng DNA, which is roughly 30,000 T cell genomes. Assay used: immunoSEQ multiplex PCR; TCRdb lists only in-frame clones, some missing. The sample has about 680,000 clones, 72% seen once. Those who donated were healthy HIV-negative adults, with no recent acute infections or vaccinations reported. CD45RA+ naive and CD45RA-negative memory subsets were separated from CD4+ cells. V is TRBV7-2 and J is TRBJ2-1, with D uncertain. The sample taken for sequencing was memory CD4+ T cells sorted from blood. The subset here: CD45RA-negative fraction. The TCR originated in a woman aged 30 to 39 in good health. The CDR3 bases are TGTGCCAGCAGCTTAGTACTTGCAGATGAGCAGTTCTTC. This codes for CASSLVLADEQFF.